This TCR beta chain was sequenced during a study of blood T cell repertoires in COVID-19. Study overall: There were acute and convalescent COVID-19 samples, and they came from the United States, Italy and Spain. T cells, B-cell-depleted T cells, or PBMCs provided the cDNA or gDNA that served as material.

This clone was counted a few times. This CDR3 spans 15 amino acids. Per the germline V gene, CDR1 is SNHLY and CDR2 is FYNNEI. V was pared by 4 bases and J by 6 bases, with 9 bases of the junction left unmatched. Study processing details: Reference gene primer amplification in the assay estimated nucleated cell counts. Sequencing was performed with immunoSEQ multiplex PCR; in TCRdb, only in-frame clones are kept and a portion is missing. The V and J calls and the clone size are those of that table, but D and trimming were determined from the DNA. The table records 160,000 or so clones, about nine tenths of them present only once.

This rearrangement joins TRBV2 to TRBJ2-1; 7 nucleotides align to TRBD2. Sequenced material: peripheral blood. This clonotype was obtained from a woman aged 45-65 years with acute or convalescent COVID-19. In DNA form, the CDR3 reads TGTGCCAGCAGTGGGGCAGCGGGGTATTCCAATGAGCAGTTCTTC. Its protein is CASSGAAGYSNEQFF.